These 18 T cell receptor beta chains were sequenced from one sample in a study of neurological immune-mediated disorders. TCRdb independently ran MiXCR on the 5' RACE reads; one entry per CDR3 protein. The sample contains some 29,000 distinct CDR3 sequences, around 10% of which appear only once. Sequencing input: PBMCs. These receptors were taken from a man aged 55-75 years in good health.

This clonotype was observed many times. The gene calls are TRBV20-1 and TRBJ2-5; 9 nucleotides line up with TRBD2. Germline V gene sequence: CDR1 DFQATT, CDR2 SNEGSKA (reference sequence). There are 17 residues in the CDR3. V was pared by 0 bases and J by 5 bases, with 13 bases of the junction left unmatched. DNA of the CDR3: TGCAGTGCTAGAGACGGGACTAGCCCAAACCTACTGGAGACCCAGTACTTC. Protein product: CSARDGTSPNLLETQYF.

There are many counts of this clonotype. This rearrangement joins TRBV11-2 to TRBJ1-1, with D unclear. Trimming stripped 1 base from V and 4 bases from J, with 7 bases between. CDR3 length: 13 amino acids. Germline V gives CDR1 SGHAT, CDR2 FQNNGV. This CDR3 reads CASSLVYPTEAFF. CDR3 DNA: TGTGCCAGCAGCTTAGTGTACCCCACTGAAGCTTTCTTT. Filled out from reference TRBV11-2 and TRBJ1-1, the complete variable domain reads EAGVAQSPRYKIIEKRQSVAFWCNPISGHATLYWYQQILGQGPKLLIQFQNNGVVDDSQLPKDRFSAERLKGVDSTLKIQPAKLEDSAVYLCASSLVYPTEAFFGQGTRLTVV.

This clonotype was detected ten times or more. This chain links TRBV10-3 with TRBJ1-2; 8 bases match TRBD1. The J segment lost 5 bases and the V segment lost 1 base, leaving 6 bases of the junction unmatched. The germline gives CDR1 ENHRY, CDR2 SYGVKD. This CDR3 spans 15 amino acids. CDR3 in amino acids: CAISELDRGAYGYTF. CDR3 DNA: TGTGCCATCAGTGAGTTAGACAGGGGAGCTTATGGCTACACCTTC.

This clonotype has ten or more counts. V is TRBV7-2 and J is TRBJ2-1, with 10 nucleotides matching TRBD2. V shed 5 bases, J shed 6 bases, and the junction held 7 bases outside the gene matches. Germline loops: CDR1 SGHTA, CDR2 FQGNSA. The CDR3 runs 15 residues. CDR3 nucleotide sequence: TGTGCCAGCAGCCCGGCCGGGACTAGCGTCAATGAGCAGTTCTTC. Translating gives CASSPAGTSVNEQFF.

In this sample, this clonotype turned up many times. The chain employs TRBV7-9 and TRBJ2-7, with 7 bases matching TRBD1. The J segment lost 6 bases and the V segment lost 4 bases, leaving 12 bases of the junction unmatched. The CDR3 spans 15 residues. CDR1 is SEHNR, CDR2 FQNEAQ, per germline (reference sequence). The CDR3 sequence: CASSSGTAALSEQYF. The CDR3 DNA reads TGTGCCAGCAGCTCCGGGACAGCGGCCCTAAGCGAGCAGTACTTC. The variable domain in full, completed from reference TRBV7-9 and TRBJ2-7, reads DTGVSQNPRHKITKRGQNVTFRCDPISEHNRLYWYRQTLGQGPEFLTYFQNEAQLEKSRLLSDRFSAERPKGSFSTLEIQRTEQGDSAMYLCASSSGTAALSEQYFGPGTRLTVT.

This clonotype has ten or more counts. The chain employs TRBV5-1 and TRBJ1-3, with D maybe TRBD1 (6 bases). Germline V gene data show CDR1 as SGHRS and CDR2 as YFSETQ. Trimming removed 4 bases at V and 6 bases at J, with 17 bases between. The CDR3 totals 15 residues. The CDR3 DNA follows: TGCGCCAGCAGCGTGGCTCCAGGGGCGGAAAACACCATATATTTT. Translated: CASSVAPGAENTIYF.

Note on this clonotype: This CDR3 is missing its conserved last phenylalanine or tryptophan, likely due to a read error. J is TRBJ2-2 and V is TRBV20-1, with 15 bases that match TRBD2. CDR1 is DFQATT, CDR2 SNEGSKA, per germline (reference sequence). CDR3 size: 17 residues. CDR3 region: CSASGLAGGLGTGELFS. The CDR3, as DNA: TGTAGTGCCAGCGGACTAGCGGGGGGGCTGGGCACCGGGGAGCTGTTTTCT.

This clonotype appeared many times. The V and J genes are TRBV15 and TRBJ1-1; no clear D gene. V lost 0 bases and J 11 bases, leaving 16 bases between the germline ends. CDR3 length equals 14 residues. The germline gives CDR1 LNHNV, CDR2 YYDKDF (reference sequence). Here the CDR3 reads CATSRDQAAAYAFF. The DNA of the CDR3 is TGTGCCACCAGCAGAGATCAGGCGGCGGCGTATGCTTTCTTT.

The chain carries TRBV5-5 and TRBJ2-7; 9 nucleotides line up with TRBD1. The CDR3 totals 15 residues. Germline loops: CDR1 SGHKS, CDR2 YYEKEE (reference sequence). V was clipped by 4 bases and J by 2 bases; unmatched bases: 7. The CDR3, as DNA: TGTGCCAGCAGCGAGGACAGGGGATCCACCTACGAGCAGTACTTC. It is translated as CASSEDRGSTYEQYF.

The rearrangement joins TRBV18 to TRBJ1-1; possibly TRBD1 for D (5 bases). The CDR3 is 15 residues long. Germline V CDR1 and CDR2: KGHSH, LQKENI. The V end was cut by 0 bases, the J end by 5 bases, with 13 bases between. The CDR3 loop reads CASSPPGGYETEAFF. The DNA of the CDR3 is TGTGCCAGCTCACCACCTGGGGGGTATGAGACTGAAGCTTTCTTT.

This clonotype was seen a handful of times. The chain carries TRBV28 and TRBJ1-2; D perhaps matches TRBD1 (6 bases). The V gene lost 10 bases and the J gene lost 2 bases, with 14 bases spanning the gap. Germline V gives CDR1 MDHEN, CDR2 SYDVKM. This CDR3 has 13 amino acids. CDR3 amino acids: CAIISGENYGYTF. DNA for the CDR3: TGTGCCATCATCTCAGGGGAAAACTATGGCTACACCTTC.

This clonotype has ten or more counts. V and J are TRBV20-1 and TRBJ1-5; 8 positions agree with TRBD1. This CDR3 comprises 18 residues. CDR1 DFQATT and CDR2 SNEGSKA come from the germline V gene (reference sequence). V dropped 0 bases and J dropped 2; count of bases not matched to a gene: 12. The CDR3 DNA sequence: TGCAGTGCTAGAGATGAGTCTGCAGGGGGCATGGGCAATCAGCCCCAGCATTTT. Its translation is CSARDESAGGMGNQPQHF.

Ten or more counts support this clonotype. The CDR3 region has the DNA TGTGCCAGCAGTTTGGCGGGAGAGGGCTACAATGAGCAGTTCTTC. This sequence encodes CASSLAGEGYNEQFF. V usage is TRBV28 and J usage is TRBJ2-1; TRBD2 agrees at 7 bases. Germline CDR1 MDHEN, CDR2 SYDVKM. The CDR3 has 15 amino acids. The trim removed 3 bases at V and 3 bases at J, leaving 5 bases unmatched.

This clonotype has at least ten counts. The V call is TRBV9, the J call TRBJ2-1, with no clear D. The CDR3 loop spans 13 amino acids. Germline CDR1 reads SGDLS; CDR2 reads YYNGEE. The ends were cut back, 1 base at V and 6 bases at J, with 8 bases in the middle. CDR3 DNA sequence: TGTGCCAGCAGCGTAAGGCTGGCCAATGAGCAGTTCTTC. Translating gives CASSVRLANEQFF.

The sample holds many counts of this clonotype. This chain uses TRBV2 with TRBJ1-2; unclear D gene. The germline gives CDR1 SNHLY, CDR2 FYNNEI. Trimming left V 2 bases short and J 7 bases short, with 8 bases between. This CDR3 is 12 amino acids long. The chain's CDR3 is CASSEPRAGYTF. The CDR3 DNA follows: TGTGCCAGCAGTGAACCCCGCGCTGGCTACACCTTC.

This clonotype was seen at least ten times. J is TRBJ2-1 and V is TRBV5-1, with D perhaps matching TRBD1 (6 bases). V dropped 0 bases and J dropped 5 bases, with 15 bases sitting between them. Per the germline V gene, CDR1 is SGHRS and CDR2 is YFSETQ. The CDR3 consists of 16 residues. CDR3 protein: CASSLVSRGGNNEQFF. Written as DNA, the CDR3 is TGCGCCAGCAGCTTGGTGAGCAGGGGCGGTAACAATGAGCAGTTCTTC. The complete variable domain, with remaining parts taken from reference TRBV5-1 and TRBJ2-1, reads KAGVTQTPRYLIKTRGQQVTLSCSPISGHRSVSWYQQTPGQGLQFLFEYFSETQRNKGNFPGRFSGRQFSNSRSEMNVSTLELGDSALYLCASSLVSRGGNNEQFFGPGTRLTVL.

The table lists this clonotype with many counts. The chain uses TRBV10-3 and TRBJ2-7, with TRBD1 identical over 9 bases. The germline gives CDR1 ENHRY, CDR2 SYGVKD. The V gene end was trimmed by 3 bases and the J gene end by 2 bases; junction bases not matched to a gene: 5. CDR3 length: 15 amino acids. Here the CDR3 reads CAISDSGTGTYEQYF. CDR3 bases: TGTGCCATCAGTGACTCCGGGACAGGGACCTACGAGCAGTACTTC.

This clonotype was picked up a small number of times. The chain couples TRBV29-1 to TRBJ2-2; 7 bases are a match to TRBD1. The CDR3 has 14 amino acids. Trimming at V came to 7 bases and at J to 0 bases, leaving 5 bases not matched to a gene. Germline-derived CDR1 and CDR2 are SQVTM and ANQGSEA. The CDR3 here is CSALGTANTGELFF. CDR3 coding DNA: TGCAGCGCCCTCGGGACAGCGAACACCGGGGAGCTGTTTTTT.